The 23 T cell receptor beta chains given below trace back to one sample, sequenced in a study of identical twins. MiXCR was run by TCRdb on the 5' RACE reads, yielding one entry per CDR3 protein. The data show about 530,000 distinct CDR3 sequences, under 25% seen once. The data were also submitted as part of a second study, on yellow fever vaccine responses in identical twins.

The sample was CD4+ T cells sorted from blood. These receptors all stem from a woman between 18 and 29 years old in good health.

The rearrangement links TRBV18 to TRBJ1-2; no clear D. This CDR3 is built from 12 residues. V lost 4 bases and J 0 bases, leaving 3 bases between the germline ends. CDR1 is KGHSH and CDR2 is LQKENI in the germline V gene. The CDR3 here is CASSHPNYGYTF. The CDR3 DNA sequence: TGTGCCAGCTCACACCCTAACTATGGCTACACCTTC.

The sample holds a few counts of this clonotype. The gene calls are TRBV7-6 and TRBJ1-6; D gene uncertain. From germline, CDR1 is SGHVS and CDR2 FNYEAQ. Trimming took off 3 bases at V and 7 bases at J, with 16 bases between the two ends. The CDR3 is 16 amino acids. The CDR3 bases are TGTGCCAGCAGCTTGGGCAGCCAAGACTCAAATTCACCCCTCCACTTT. Translating gives CASSLGSQDSNSPLHF.

This clonotype is a singleton in its sample. V gene TRBV6-5 combines with J gene TRBJ2-1; D is undetermined. The CDR3 spans 11 residues. Germline V gene lookup returns CDR1 MNHEY and CDR2 SVGAGI. V was clipped by 6 bases and J by 8 bases, with 8 bases between them. CDR3 in amino acids: CASRYGDEQFF. CDR3 bases: TGTGCCAGCAGATATGGGGATGAGCAGTTCTTC.

CDR3 loop: CSARDSPGLAGNREQFF. CDR3 nucleotides: TGCAGTGCTAGAGACTCCCCGGGACTAGCGGGGAATCGTGAGCAGTTCTTC. The chain carries TRBV20-1 and TRBJ2-1; 13 bases match TRBD2. Germline CDR1 DFQATT, CDR2 SNEGSKA (reference sequence). Trimming at V came to 0 bases and at J to 9 bases, leaving 11 bases not matched to a gene. The CDR3 covers 17 residues.

This clonotype appeared a few times. V is TRBV9 and J is TRBJ2-2, with a tentative D call TRBD2 (5 bases). CDR1 is SGDLS and CDR2 is YYNGEE in the germline V gene. Trimming took 2 bases from V and 5 from J, leaving 10 bases between them. CDR3 length equals 14 residues. DNA of the CDR3: TGTGCCAGCAGCGTGGTCCCGGGAACCGGGGAGCTGTTTTTT. As protein: CASSVVPGTGELFF.

This clonotype showed up many times. The V call is TRBV6-2 or TRBV6-3, the J call TRBJ2-2; unclear D gene. The CDR3 contains 12 residues. The germline V gene has CDR1 MNHEY and CDR2 SVGEGT. Deletions cut 5 bases from V and 5 bases from J, with 6 bases between. The chain's CDR3 is CASSTSTGELFF. The CDR3 DNA is TGTGCCAGCAGTACGTCTACCGGGGAGCTGTTTTTT.

This clonotype was recorded at least ten times. Being one base from a much bigger clone, this may be a read error. The chain employs TRBV27 and TRBJ2-3, with D hard to call. CDR1 MNHEY and CDR2 SMNVEV come from the germline V gene (reference sequence). Trimming pared 4 bases from V and 4 bases from J, leaving 3 bases between. The CDR3 totals 11 residues. CDR3 bases: TGTGCCAGCAGTTCCCCAGATACGCAGTATTTT. This codes for CASSSPDTQYF.

The table lists this clonotype with a few counts. The chain joins TRBV11-2 to TRBJ1-1; D possibly corresponds to TRBD1 (5 bases). The CDR3 extends over 12 amino acids. Per the germline V gene, CDR1 is SGHAT and CDR2 is FQNNGV. Trimming cost V 3 bases and J 7 bases, with 9 bases left between them. The CDR3 region has the DNA TGTGCCAGCAGCTTTGGGACCAATGAAGCTTTCTTT. This gives the protein CASSFGTNEAFF.

The genes are TRBV12-3 or TRBV12-4 and TRBJ2-1; no definite D call. V gave up 7 bases and J gave up 3 bases, with 7 bases separating them. This CDR3 has 12 residues. The CDR3 nucleotides are TGTGCCAGCATATCCGTCTACAATGAGCAGTTCTTC. This gives the protein CASISVYNEQFF.

The chain carries TRBV18 and TRBJ2-1; D gene unclear. Trimming stripped 3 bases from V and 9 bases from J, with 15 bases between. This CDR3 region has 14 residues. Germline V CDR1 and CDR2: KGHSH, LQKENI. CDR3 in amino acids: CASSPPSGQGEQFF. CDR3 nucleotide sequence: TGTGCCAGCTCACCCCCATCGGGTCAAGGTGAGCAGTTCTTC.

The table lists this clonotype with a few counts. This chain joins TRBV2 and TRBJ2-1; D gene uncertain. The CDR3 extends over 14 amino acids. Trimming shortened V by 6 bases and J by 4 bases, and 13 bases separated the two germline ends. CDR1 and CDR2 (germline): SNHLY, FYNNEI. The CDR3 DNA follows: TGTGCCAGCAGGAAGGGCGACGTATACAATGAGCAGTTCTTC. Its translation is CASRKGDVYNEQFF. Combining the CDR3 with reference TRBV2 and TRBJ2-1 gives the whole variable domain EPEVTQTPSHQVTQMGQEVILRCVPISNHLYFYWYRQILGQKVEFLVSFYNNEISEKSEIFDDQFSVERPDGSNFTLKIRSTKLEDSAMYFCASRKGDVYNEQFFGPGTRLTVL.

This clonotype was seen more than once but under ten times. The chain uses TRBV7-9 and TRBJ2-4; 12 positions agree with TRBD2. V dropped 1 base and J dropped 9; count of bases not matched to a gene: 4. This CDR3 is 15 amino acids long. The germline gives CDR1 SEHNR, CDR2 FQNEAQ (reference sequence). The CDR3 reads CASSLGTSGKGIQYF. The CDR3 coding sequence is TGTGCCAGCAGCTTAGGGACTAGCGGGAAGGGCATTCAGTACTTC.

This clonotype has a handful of counts. The chain employs TRBV5-1 and TRBJ2-3; 8 bases are shared with TRBD1. Germline loops: CDR1 SGHRS, CDR2 YFSETQ. This CDR3 has 15 amino acids. V trimming: 5 bases; J trimming: 4 bases; junction bases outside the gene matches: 9. CDR3 sequence (DNA): TGCGCCAGCAGGCTCCGGGACAGGTATCCAGATACGCAGTATTTT. Translated: CASRLRDRYPDTQYF.

Only a few counts were recorded for this clonotype. V is TRBV5-1 and J is TRBJ2-2; 12 nucleotides agree with TRBD2. Trimming removed 4 bases from V and 3 bases from J; junction bases left unmatched: 10. Per germline, CDR1 SGHRS and CDR2 YFSETQ. The CDR3 is made up of 18 amino acids. The CDR3 sequence is CASSTPSGRAEYTGELFF. CDR3 bases: TGCGCCAGCAGCACCCCTAGCGGGAGGGCCGAGTACACCGGGGAGCTGTTTTTT.

The rearrangement uses TRBV20-1 and TRBJ2-1, with a possible D match to TRBD2 (6 bases). This CDR3 region has 13 residues. Germline V CDR1 and CDR2: DFQATT, SNEGSKA (reference sequence). V lost 3 bases and J lost 3, with 9 bases in between. This CDR3 reads CSASLAHYNEQFF. DNA for the CDR3: TGCAGTGCTAGCCTAGCGCACTACAATGAGCAGTTCTTC.

This clonotype turned up a few times. The chain is built from TRBV5-5 and TRBJ2-5, with D perhaps TRBD1 (7 bases). The V end lost 0 bases, the J end lost 2 bases, and 20 bases lay between the germline ends. The CDR3 is 18 residues long. From germline, CDR1 is SGHKS and CDR2 YYEKEE (reference sequence). The DNA of the CDR3 is TGTGCCAGCAGCTTGGGTCCGAGCGGAGGGGGCCAACAAGAGACCCAGTACTTC. Its protein is CASSLGPSGGGQQETQYF.

This sequence joins TRBV29-1 and TRBJ2-3; D gene ambiguous. CDR3 length equals 14 residues. Deletions cut 3 bases from V and 4 bases from J, with 14 bases between. The germline CDR1 and CDR2 sequences are SQVTM and ANQGSEA. CDR3 protein: CSVDLDPNPDTQYF. The CDR3 coding sequence is TGCAGCGTTGACTTGGACCCGAATCCAGATACGCAGTATTTT.

This chain's CDR3 is CATSDRSSGNTIYF. Here the CDR3 DNA reads TGTGCCACCAGTGACCGGTCCTCTGGAAACACCATATATTTT. V gene TRBV24-1 combines with J gene TRBJ1-3; unclear D gene. The CDR3 loop spans 14 amino acids. Germline assignment: CDR1 KGHDR and CDR2 SFDVKD. The germline V and J ends were trimmed by 4 bases and 0 bases, with 6 bases remaining between them.

V is TRBV27 and J is TRBJ1-2; D uncertain. The V end lost 2 bases, the J end lost 0 bases, and 10 bases lay between the germline ends. CDR1 is MNHEY and CDR2 is SMNVEV in the germline V gene (reference sequence). The CDR3 sequence is 15 residues long. CDR3: CASSLMAEANYGYTF. The CDR3, as DNA: TGTGCCAGCAGTTTAATGGCAGAAGCTAACTATGGCTACACCTTC.

Regarding this clonotype: Just one base apart from a much larger clone, this may be a read error. CDR3 DNA: TGTGCCAGCAGTTTATGGCTAGCGGGAGAGAATGAGCAGTTCTTC. Translating gives CASSLWLAGENEQFF. V is TRBV28 and J is TRBJ2-1, with TRBD2 matching over 10 bases. The CDR3 sequence is 15 residues long. With 0 bases clipped from V and 7 bases from J, the junction kept 3 bases outside the gene matches. Germline loops: CDR1 MDHEN, CDR2 SYDVKM.

This clonotype came up a few times. V is TRBV5-8 and J is TRBJ1-2; unclear D gene. The V gene lost 1 base and the J gene lost 2 bases, with 9 bases spanning the gap. This CDR3 comprises 14 residues. Germline CDR1 reads SGHTS; CDR2 reads YDEGEE. The DNA for the CDR3 is TGTGCCAGCAGCTTGAGTTCTGCAAACTATGGCTACACCTTC. Encoded protein: CASSLSSANYGYTF.

The rearrangement links TRBV5-1 to TRBJ2-3; TRBD2 matches 12 bases. Germline V gene data show CDR1 as SGHRS and CDR2 as YFSETQ. Trimming cost V 5 bases and J 5 bases; bases outside gene matches: 6. CDR3 length: 15 residues. The CDR3 DNA is TGCGCCAGCAGACCTAGCGGGGGGGCCGAAGATACGCAGTATTTT. This codes for CASRPSGGAEDTQYF.

This clonotype was seen ten or more times. One end of the junction is discordant with germline, which a read error may explain. The CDR3 region has the DNA TGTGCCACCAGCAAAGGGGCGGGTCAAGAGACCCAGTACTTC. Translation: CATSKGAGQETQYF. The chain uses TRBV5-6 and TRBJ2-5; D may match TRBD1 or TRBD2 (5 bases each). The V gene's germline CDR1 is SGHDT and CDR2 YYEEEE. This CDR3 is 14 amino acids long.